This TCR beta chain was documented in a study of blood T cell repertoires in COVID-19. Background on the study: Researchers got acute and convalescent COVID-19 samples from the United States, Italy and Spain. T cells, B-cell-depleted T cells, or PBMCs supplied cDNA or gDNA.

The authors' processing: Reference gene primers were amplified, and this amplification served to estimate nucleated cell counts. Produced via immunoSEQ multiplex PCR; TCRdb's table is partial and in-frame only. That table gives V, J and clone size, and the DNA gave D and trimming. Of about 310,000 clones in the sample, around 90% are singletons; the top ten hold 1%. This CDR3 region has 18 residues. Trimming took 4 bases from V and 0 from J; bases not matched to a gene: 15. The germline CDR1 and CDR2 sequences are LNHNV and YYDKDF (reference sequence). The material sequenced was peripheral blood. The receptor was derived from a man aged 50 to 60 with active or convalescent COVID-19. V gene TRBV15 combines with J gene TRBJ2-7, with TRBD2 matching over 7 bases. CDR3 in amino acids: CATSMGRPGGVFSYEQYF. In DNA, the CDR3 is TGTGCCACCAGCATGGGGCGCCCTGGGGGGGTCTTCTCCTACGAGCAGTACTTC.